This section outlines one TCR beta chain sequence together with its context. Its antigen is unidentified. This sample is part of a study of T cell responses to AZD1222 COVID-19 vaccine. Study results and limitations: Spike was spanned by vaccine-associated CD4 TCRs, which were dominant at 160-218 and 743-854. Reportedly, close to half of spike-specific TCRs are directed against unmutated variant regions.

Clones were sequenced by immunoSEQ multiplex PCR, and TCRdb holds only the in-frame ones, with some missing. The top ten clones hold 8% to 9.5% of a sample with 85,000 to 100,000 clones, approximately 89% of them seen once. The sequenced sample was peripheral blood, obtained 28 days after the second AZD1222 dose. This TCR came from an adult who received the AZD1222 COVID-19 vaccine.

The CDR3, as DNA: TGTGCCAGTGGTACAGGGGGTTGGGGTCAGCCCCAGCATTTT. It encodes CASGTGGWGQPQHF. The V and J genes are TRBV19 and TRBJ1-5, with 8 positions matching TRBD1. The CDR3 runs 14 residues. Germline V gene lookup returns CDR1 LNHDA and CDR2 SQIVND (reference sequence). With 8 bases clipped from V and 6 bases from J, the junction kept 9 bases outside the gene matches.